The text below deals with one T cell receptor (beta chain). This specimen belongs to a study of blood T cell repertoires in COVID-19. The overall study: The origin of the acute and convalescent COVID-19 samples was the United States, Italy and Spain.

CDR3 length: 14 amino acids. Germline V gene lookup returns CDR1 SGHTA and CDR2 FQGNSA. Trimming removed 3 bases from V and 7 bases from J, with 15 bases in between. Under the authors' procedure: Amplifying reference gene primers gave estimates of nucleated cell counts. TCRdb's table, derived via immunoSEQ multiplex PCR, lists solely in-frame clones and lacks some. V, J and clone size are those of that table, while D and trimming were read from the DNA. The sample lists 50,000 to 65,000 clones, around 85% occurring once. Sequencing input: peripheral blood. The receptor was derived from a man in his 70s with acute or convalescent COVID-19. The chain recombines TRBV7-2 with TRBJ1-1; D perhaps matches TRBD1 (6 bases). CDR3 in amino acids: CASSLNRGWSEAFF. The CDR3 coding sequence is TGTGCCAGCAGCTTGAATAGGGGGTGGAGTGAAGCTTTCTTT. Supplemented by reference TRBV7-2 and TRBJ1-1, the full variable domain reads GAGVSQSPSNKVTEKGKDVELRCDPISGHTALYWYRQSLGQGLEFLIYFQGNSAPDKSGLPSDRFSAERTGGSVSTLTIQRTQQEDSAVYLCASSLNRGWSEAFFGQGTRLTVV.